The 18 T cell receptor beta chains below come from one sample, sequenced in a study of shared clonotypes between healthy human individuals. The method was immunoSEQ multiplex PCR; TCRdb's version includes in-frame clones alone and lacks a portion of them. This table has fewer than 650,000 clones, about 79% appearing once. Material: PBMCs. The origin of the receptors is a woman aged 40 to 50 in good health. Some clones in this sample may be carry-over from other donors' samples.

This clone was detected once. The CDR3 here is CASSDNTGSPYEQYF. Here the CDR3 DNA reads TGTGCCAGCAGTGACAATACAGGGTCCCCCTACGAGCAGTACTTC. The V and J genes are TRBV2 and TRBJ2-7; D is possibly TRBD1 (6 bases). This CDR3 has 15 amino acids. The germline V and J ends were trimmed by 3 bases and 2 bases, with 14 bases remaining between them. CDR1 is SNHLY, CDR2 FYNNEI, per germline.

V is TRBV2 and J is TRBJ2-7, with 8 bases that match TRBD2. V was clipped by 3 bases and J by 5 bases; unmatched bases: 6. This CDR3 contains 14 residues. The germline CDR1 and CDR2 sequences are SNHLY and FYNNEI. The CDR3, as DNA: TGTGCCAGCAGTGACATCAGCGGGAGCAACGAGCAGTACTTC. Translating gives CASSDISGSNEQYF.

V gene TRBV27 combines with J gene TRBJ1-2; no clear D gene. V was clipped by 0 bases and J by 8 bases, with 16 bases between them. The CDR3 runs 15 residues. CDR1 is MNHEY, CDR2 SMNVEV, per germline (reference sequence). The DNA of the CDR3 is TGTGCCAGCAGTTTATCGGAAAACCCTCTATTCGGCTACACCTTC. It translates to CASSLSENPLFGYTF.

The rearrangement joins TRBV19 to TRBJ1-4, with 7 bases lining up with TRBD1. From germline, CDR1 is LNHDA and CDR2 SQIVND (reference sequence). This CDR3 is built from 14 residues. V lost 4 bases and J lost 7; bases outside the gene matches: 6. The CDR3 loop is CASSKQQGIEKLFF. The CDR3 DNA follows: TGTGCCAGTAGTAAACAACAGGGGATTGAAAAACTGTTTTTT. Combining the CDR3 with reference TRBV19 and TRBJ1-4 gives the whole variable domain DGGITQSPKYLFRKEGQNVTLSCEQNLNHDAMYWYRQDPGQGLRLIYYSQIVNDFQKGDIAEGYSVSREKKESFPLTVTSAQKNPTAFYLCASSKQQGIEKLFFGSGTQLSVL.

This clone showed up just once. This chain links TRBV5-8 with TRBJ2-3, with 8 bases identical to TRBD2. V was clipped by 1 base and J by 1 base; unmatched bases: 2. Germline V gene lookup returns CDR1 SGHTS and CDR2 YDEGEE. This CDR3 is 15 amino acids long. CDR3 region: CASSLFGGGTDTQYF. CDR3 nucleotides: TGTGCCAGCAGCTTGTTCGGGGGGGGCACAGATACGCAGTATTTT.

V is TRBV28 and J is TRBJ1-3, with a possible D match to TRBD1 (6 bases). V lost 5 bases to trimming and J lost 4 bases, with 18 bases between them. The germline gives CDR1 MDHEN, CDR2 SYDVKM. The CDR3 spans 16 residues. CDR3 sequence reads: CASSPPGARVGNTIYF. The CDR3 region has the DNA TGTGCCAGCAGTCCCCCGGGGGCTAGAGTAGGAAACACCATATATTTT.

Only one count was recorded for this clone. V usage is TRBV30 and J usage is TRBJ2-1; D gene uncertain. V dropped 0 bases and J dropped 0 bases, with 12 bases sitting between them. CDR1 is GTSNPN, CDR2 SVGIG, per germline (reference sequence). This CDR3 comprises 16 residues. The CDR3 region is CAWSVRGSGSYNEQFF. CDR3 sequence (DNA): TGTGCCTGGAGTGTACGCGGCAGTGGCTCCTACAATGAGCAGTTCTTC.

As for this clone: Only one base separates this from a far larger clonotype, so it likely reflects a read error. Other DNA sequences from this sample encode an identical CDR3 as well. The chain combines TRBV7-8 with TRBJ1-1, with D unclear. This CDR3 is 13 amino acids long. V lost 1 base and J 1 base, leaving 4 bases between the germline ends. Per germline, CDR1 SGHVS and CDR2 FQNEAQ. This CDR3 reads CASSLDRNTEAFF. DNA of the CDR3: TGTGCCAGCAGCTTAGACAGGAACACTGAAGCTTTCTTT.

This clone was found many times. This rearrangement joins TRBV9 to TRBJ2-7, with no clear D. V lost 2 bases and J 4 bases, leaving 10 bases between the germline ends. The length of the CDR3 is 13 residues. Germline CDR1 is SGDLS and CDR2 is YYNGEE. The CDR3 reads CASSVIDGYEQYF. The CDR3 DNA reads TGTGCCAGCAGCGTGATTGATGGTTACGAGCAGTACTTC.

With respect to this clone: A read error may be the cause here, since a much bigger clone is one base away. The CDR3 ends on some other residue instead of the conserved phenylalanine or tryptophan, so this is likely a read error. V usage is TRBV5-1 and J usage is TRBJ1-1; 7 bases are a match to TRBD1. J gave up 0 bases and V 4 bases, and 6 bases lay outside the gene matches. The germline gives CDR1 SGHRS, CDR2 YFSETQ. This CDR3 has 15 amino acids. CDR3 residues: CASSPRTGMNTEAFS. Here the CDR3 DNA reads TGCGCCAGCAGCCCCCGGACAGGCATGAACACTGAAGCTTTCTCT.

This chain connects TRBV11-2 to TRBJ2-2, with 7 nucleotides matching TRBD2. Trimming took 5 bases from V and 0 from J; bases not matched to a gene: 3. Germline V lookup: CDR1 SGHAT, CDR2 FQNNGV. The CDR3 consists of 15 residues. The CDR3 region has the DNA TGTGCCAGCAGCACCACTAGCGCGAACACCGGGGAGCTGTTTTTT. Translated: CASSTTSANTGELFF.

Here the CDR3 DNA reads TGCGCCAGCAGCCGGGTTACCGGGCCCGGGACTGAAGCTTTCTTT. Protein: CASSRVTGPGTEAFF. The genes are TRBV4-3 and TRBJ1-1; D is undetermined. V lost 4 bases and J lost 5, with 17 bases in between. Germline V gene lookup returns CDR1 LGHNA and CDR2 YSLEER. CDR3 length: 15 amino acids.

This clone occurred many times. CDR3 bases: TGCGCCAGCAGCTTCTATAGCGGGAGGTCCCCCTACGAGCAGTACTTC. The encoded protein is CASSFYSGRSPYEQYF. V is TRBV5-1 and J is TRBJ2-7, with TRBD2 matching over 10 bases. J was trimmed by 2 bases and V by 2 bases; bases with no gene match: 7. CDR1 and CDR2 from the germline V gene are SGHRS and YFSETQ. There are 16 residues in the CDR3.

This chain connects TRBV28 to TRBJ1-5; no definite D call. V lost 5 bases, J lost 5 bases, and 16 bases lay in between. Germline V gene data show CDR1 as MDHEN and CDR2 as SYDVKM. This CDR3 spans 15 amino acids. The CDR3 region is CASSPPTRFDQPQHF. CDR3 sequence (DNA): TGTGCCAGCAGTCCCCCTACACGCTTTGATCAGCCCCAGCATTTT.

This chain connects TRBV5-4 to TRBJ2-6, with 12 bases fitting TRBD1. Per the germline V gene, CDR1 is SGHNT and CDR2 is YYREEE (reference sequence). With 4 bases clipped from V and 4 bases from J, the junction kept 6 bases outside the gene matches. The CDR3 contains 17 residues. The CDR3 region is CASSLGQGAGGANVLTF. The CDR3 coding sequence is TGTGCCAGCAGCCTGGGACAGGGGGCGGGGGGGGCCAACGTCCTGACTTTC.

Comments on this clone: This likely came from a read error, as a far larger clone is one base away. Other nucleotide sequences from this sample produce the same CDR3. J is TRBJ1-2 and V is TRBV29-1; the D is unclear. The CDR3 spans 11 residues. Trimming took 7 bases from V and 2 from J, leaving 8 bases between them. CDR1 is SQVTM, CDR2 ANQGSEA, per germline. The CDR3 DNA reads as TGCAGCGAGTCCTCGAACTATGGCTACACCTTC. Translated, it gives CSESSNYGYTF.

In the case of this clone: This may come from a read error, since a much larger clone is one base off. This chain uses TRBV6-1 with TRBJ1-1, with D hard to call. The CDR3 has 12 residues. V dropped 1 base and J dropped 1 base, with 1 base sitting between them. Germline values: CDR1 MNHNS, CDR2 SASEGT. In nucleotides, the CDR3 is TGTGCCAGCAGTGAAGGGAACACTGAAGCTTTCTTT. This encodes CASSEGNTEAFF.

The chain combines TRBV2 with TRBJ2-7, with D uncertain. The CDR3 has 13 amino acids. V dropped 8 bases and J dropped 4 bases, with 15 bases sitting between them. From germline, CDR1 is SNHLY and CDR2 FYNNEI. DNA of the CDR3: TGTGCCAGCGGTTCGTACACACTATACGAGCAGTACTTC. Translation: CASGSYTLYEQYF.